The next 7 T cell receptor beta chains were all read from a single sample in a study of beta chain features in type 1 diabetes. What these receptors recognize is not known. Expressed TCRB transcripts were sequenced because the isolated RNA had all been reverse transcribed beforehand. Method: immunoSEQ multiplex PCR; TCRdb's copy keeps in-frame clones and lacks some. The sample lists hundreds of thousands of clones; over 10% were seen once. Broader study findings: TCRB CDR3 length was moderately but significantly reduced in all four CD4+ subsets of Type 1 diabetes patients.

Sequencing was done on a sample of naive CD4+ T cells from blood. The source is a man younger than 35 with type 1 diabetes.

On this clone itself: The sample contains more than one DNA sequence encoding this CDR3. The rearrangement uses TRBV5-6 and TRBJ1-6, with 7 positions matching TRBD1. Germline V CDR1 and CDR2: SGHDT, YYEEEE. J was trimmed by 7 bases and V by 0 bases; bases with no gene match: 4. CDR3 size: 15 residues. DNA of the CDR3: TGTGCCAGCAGCTTGGGCGACAGGGAGAATTCACCCCTCCACTTT. Translating gives CASSLGDRENSPLHF.

The chain uses TRBV4-1 and TRBJ2-3, with 10 positions matching TRBD2. CDR3 size: 18 residues. J gave up 4 bases and V 2 bases, and 12 bases lay outside the gene matches. The germline V gene encodes CDR1 MGHRA and CDR2 YSYEKL. This chain's CDR3 is CASSQPGRGAGGPDTQYF. The CDR3 nucleotides are TGCGCCAGCAGCCAACCGGGGCGAGGAGCGGGGGGGCCAGATACGCAGTATTTT.

The genes are TRBV18 and TRBJ1-1; no clear D gene. V lost 6 bases and J 3 bases, leaving 11 bases between the germline ends. The V gene's germline CDR1 is KGHSH and CDR2 LQKENI. The CDR3 sequence is 13 residues long. The DNA for the CDR3 is TGTGCCAGCTCCCGTTCTAGGGACACTGAAGCTTTCTTT. Translation: CASSRSRDTEAFF. Complete variable domain (other parts from reference TRBV18 and TRBJ1-1): NAGVMQNPRHLVRRRGQEARLRCSPMKGHSHVYWYRQLPEEGLKFMVYLQKENIIDESGMPKERFSAEFPKEGPSILRIQQVVRGDSAAYFCASSRSRDTEAFFGQGTRLTVV.

As regards this clone: At one end, the junction sequence differs from germline, possibly due to a read error. This same CDR3 is encoded by further DNA sequences in the sample. This sequence joins TRBV29-1 and TRBJ1-2; D ambiguous. Germline loops: CDR1 SQVTM, CDR2 ANQGSEA. The CDR3 has 12 amino acids. The CDR3 protein is CSVEGGLYGYTF. The CDR3 DNA reads as TGTAGTGTTGAGGGAGGGCTCTATGGCTACACCTTC.

This clone was counted between two and nine times. The V call is TRBV7-9, the J call TRBJ2-1; D ambiguous. The CDR3 is made up of 15 amino acids. Germline V gene lookup returns CDR1 SEHNR and CDR2 FQNEAQ (reference sequence). V was cut by 1 base and J by 0 bases, with 7 bases left in between. CDR3 residues: CASSLVGNSYNEQFF. In nucleotides, the CDR3 is TGTGCCAGCAGCTTAGTGGGGAACTCCTACAATGAGCAGTTCTTC.

This clone was observed a single time. J is TRBJ2-7 and V is TRBV30; TRBD1 is a possible D gene (5 bases). Deletions cut 3 bases from V and 3 bases from J, with 15 bases between. CDR3 size: 14 residues. Germline CDR1 is GTSNPN and CDR2 is SVGIG (reference sequence). In DNA form, the CDR3 reads TGTGCCTGGAGCAGGGTTTTTGACAACTACGAGCAGTACTTC. Translated, it gives CAWSRVFDNYEQYF.

This chain connects TRBV6-5 to TRBJ1-5, with D possibly TRBD1 on 6 matching bases. Germline V gene sequence: CDR1 MNHEY, CDR2 SVGAGI. The CDR3 consists of 15 residues. V shed 0 bases and J shed 8 bases, with 14 bases lying between them. Here the CDR3 reads CASSYSTGYDEPQHF. For the CDR3, the DNA is TGTGCCAGCAGTTACTCAACAGGGTACGATGAGCCCCAGCATTTT.